The 22 T cell receptor beta chains below were found in one sample sequenced in a study of blood T cells in healthy people across ages. PCR was performed a second time for roughly 7 to 12 cycles using a sample-barcoded 5' primer and a J-beta primer mix. TCRdb ran MiXCR on the 5' RACE reads and lists one entry per CDR3 protein. This table holds 1.5 million to 2 million distinct CDR3 sequences, roughly 30% found once. Sequencing was done on a sample of blood. The receptors originated from a young woman in good health.

The V gene is TRBV4-1, the J gene TRBJ2-7, with TRBD1 as a possible D gene (6 bases). The CDR3 runs 15 residues. With 4 bases removed from V and 0 bases from J, the gap between germline ends came to 13 bases. Per germline, CDR1 MGHRA and CDR2 YSYEKL. CDR3 coding DNA: TGCGCCAGCAGCCTCCGGGACAAGAGCTCCTACGAGCAGTACTTC. It is translated as CASSLRDKSSYEQYF.

CDR3 region: CSATWDTMNTEAFF. The DNA of the CDR3 is TGCAGTGCTACTTGGGACACCATGAACACTGAAGCTTTCTTT. The chain links TRBV20-1 to TRBJ1-1; D is perhaps TRBD1 (6 bases). The CDR3 sequence is 14 residues long. Germline V gene lookup returns CDR1 DFQATT and CDR2 SNEGSKA (reference sequence). V lost 4 bases, J lost 0 bases, and 12 bases lay in between.

J is TRBJ2-7 and V is TRBV3-1; the match to TRBD1 covers 9 bases. The ends lost 0 bases at V and 3 bases at J; junction bases unmatched: 9. The CDR3 totals 17 residues. Germline V CDR1 and CDR2: LGHDT, YNNKEL (reference sequence). The CDR3 region has the DNA TGTGCCAGCAGCCAAGAGTTACAGGGACAGGGATTCTACGAGCAGTACTTC. Protein product: CASSQELQGQGFYEQYF.

This sequence joins TRBV20-1 and TRBJ2-1; D unclear. Germline assignment: CDR1 DFQATT and CDR2 SNEGSKA (reference sequence). Trimming pared 5 bases from V and 5 bases from J, leaving 13 bases between. This CDR3 is built from 13 residues. CDR3 sequence: CSAAPPNHNEQFF. CDR3 sequence (DNA): TGCAGTGCTGCTCCCCCAAATCACAATGAGCAGTTCTTC.

This clonotype was detected ten times or more. The chain combines TRBV7-3 with TRBJ2-3, with 7 positions matching TRBD2. V shed 4 bases and J 0 bases; nucleotides not matched to a gene: 4. Looked up from germline, CDR1 is SGHTA and CDR2 is FQGTGA. This CDR3 is built from 15 residues. The CDR3 sequence: CASSSWGGSTDTQYF. CDR3 bases: TGTGCCAGCAGCTCCTGGGGGGGTAGCACAGATACGCAGTATTTT.

The CDR3 DNA reads as TGTGCCAGCAGTTACTCGGGGACAGGGGGTAACATTCAGTACTTC. Residues: CASSYSGTGGNIQYF. This chain links TRBV6-5 with TRBJ2-4; 11 bases match TRBD1. Germline CDR1 and CDR2: MNHEY and SVGAGI. The CDR3 runs to 15 residues. V dropped 0 bases and J dropped 7; count of bases not matched to a gene: 2.

The chain combines TRBV3-1 with TRBJ1-4; D is unclear. V lost 2 bases, J lost 7 bases, and 14 bases lay in between. CDR1 is LGHDT and CDR2 is YNNKEL in the germline V gene (reference sequence). The CDR3 loop spans 15 amino acids. The CDR3 spells CASSQSGIRGEKLFF. In DNA, the CDR3 is TGTGCCAGCAGCCAATCGGGCATACGCGGTGAAAAACTGTTTTTT.

Written as DNA, the CDR3 is TGCAGCTTAGATCGGGGACGCACTGAAGCTTTCTTT. This encodes CSLDRGRTEAFF. V usage is TRBV29-1 and J usage is TRBJ1-1; tentative D call: TRBD1 (5 bases). V lost 8 bases to trimming and J lost 4 bases, with 14 bases between them. Germline CDR1 is SQVTM and CDR2 is ANQGSEA. The CDR3 runs 12 residues.

This clonotype occurred a few times. V gene TRBV4-1 combines with J gene TRBJ2-5; TRBD1 or TRBD2 may be the D gene (5 bases each). CDR1 is MGHRA and CDR2 is YSYEKL in the germline V gene. The CDR3 has 13 amino acids. The V end lost 1 base, the J end lost 6 bases, and 9 bases lay between the germline ends. The CDR3 loop reads CASSQVSGQTQYF. The CDR3 DNA follows: TGCGCCAGCAGCCAAGTGTCGGGACAGACCCAGTACTTC.

This clonotype was detected only a few times. The chain combines TRBV2 with TRBJ2-5; D might be TRBD2 (5 bases). In germline, CDR1 is SNHLY, CDR2 FYNNEI. The CDR3 totals 15 residues. Trimming left V 4 bases short and J 5 bases short, with 17 bases between. The CDR3 sequence is CASSGGPSRKETQYF. CDR3 DNA: TGTGCCAGCAGTGGAGGGCCAAGCCGGAAGGAGACCCAGTACTTC.

This clonotype turned up a few times. The chain links TRBV12-3 or TRBV12-4 to TRBJ2-7; TRBD2 aligns across 9 bases. Trimming removed 4 bases from V and 3 bases from J; junction bases left unmatched: 10. The CDR3 extends over 16 amino acids. CDR3 sequence reads: CASSYSGLAGNYEQYF. The DNA for the CDR3 is TGTGCCAGCAGTTACTCGGGTCTAGCGGGAAACTACGAGCAGTACTTC.

About this clonotype itself: A read error may be the cause here, since a much bigger clone is one base away. The chain joins TRBV6-6 to TRBJ2-3; D remains ambiguous. The CDR3 is 14 amino acids. CDR1 and CDR2 (germline): MNHNY, SVGAGI (reference sequence). V was shortened by 4 bases and J by 6 bases, with 14 bases between the two germline ends. The DNA for the CDR3 is TGTGCCAGCAGTTTCGGCAGGTGGACCGATACGCAGTATTTT. This translates into CASSFGRWTDTQYF.

This clonotype was seen at least ten times. The V gene is TRBV20-1, the J gene TRBJ2-7; D is unclear. The length of the CDR3 is 14 residues. V was pared by 6 bases and J by 3 bases, with 18 bases between. Germline V lookup: CDR1 DFQATT, CDR2 SNEGSKA (reference sequence). The CDR3 bases are TGCAGTGCGCGTAAACCGGGCCGCGACTACGAGCAGTACTTC. This translates into CSARKPGRDYEQYF.

Regarding this clonotype: This clone may be a read error of a much larger clone one base away. V usage is TRBV29-1 and J usage is TRBJ2-5, with D perhaps matching TRBD1 (6 bases). CDR1 is SQVTM and CDR2 is ANQGSEA in the germline V gene. This CDR3 region has 14 residues. The CDR3 sequence is CSVEDGWGQGTQYF. The CDR3 nucleotides are TGCAGCGTTGAAGACGGTTGGGGGCAAGGGACCCAGTACTTC.

The chain is built from TRBV5-1 and TRBJ2-2; D is possibly TRBD1 (6 bases). Per the germline V gene, CDR1 is SGHRS and CDR2 is YFSETQ. The CDR3 contains 17 residues. Trimming left V 0 bases short and J 2 bases short, with 14 bases between. CDR3 DNA sequence: TGCGCCAGCAGCTTGGTCCCTGGACAGATTAACACCGGGGAGCTGTTTTTT. Translating gives CASSLVPGQINTGELFF.

On this clonotype itself: Just one base apart from a much larger clone, this may be a read error. V is TRBV12-3 or TRBV12-4 and J is TRBJ2-1; TRBD1 agrees at 9 bases. This CDR3 region has 16 residues. V lost 7 bases and J lost 4; bases outside the gene matches: 11. The CDR3 DNA follows: TGTGCCAGCAATTCCCATTCCGGGACAGGGTACAATGAGCAGTTCTTC. This codes for CASNSHSGTGYNEQFF.

This chain uses TRBV20-1 with TRBJ2-1; maybe TRBD1 (8 bases). The germline gives CDR1 DFQATT, CDR2 SNEGSKA (reference sequence). This CDR3 comprises 18 residues. Trimming shortened V by 5 bases and J by 8 bases, and 31 bases separated the two germline ends. CDR3 sequence reads: CSAAHGQGITGGSDEQFF. DNA for the CDR3: TGCAGTGCTGCCCACGGACAGGGAATTACGGGAGGATCCGATGAGCAGTTCTTC.

The J gene is TRBJ2-7, the V gene TRBV2; 11 bases map to TRBD1. The CDR3 length is 12 residues. Germline loops: CDR1 SNHLY, CDR2 FYNNEI. After removal of 8 bases from V and 6 bases from J, the junction contained 3 bases not matched to a gene. CDR3 amino acids: CASGGQGVEQYF. The CDR3 DNA is TGTGCCAGCGGGGGACAGGGGGTCGAGCAGTACTTC.

J is TRBJ1-2 and V is TRBV6-5, with 7 nucleotides matching TRBD1. CDR1 is MNHEY, CDR2 SVGAGI, per germline. CDR3 length equals 15 residues. Germline trimming cut 5 bases from V and 2 bases from J; bases unmatched to any gene: 8. The CDR3 region has the DNA TGTGCCAGCAGTCGGCTTCCGGGACAGAACTATGGCTACACCTTC. Amino acid sequence: CASSRLPGQNYGYTF.

This rearrangement joins TRBV20-1 to TRBJ1-1; tentative D call: TRBD1 (6 bases). The CDR3 is 11 residues long. Germline V gene lookup returns CDR1 DFQATT and CDR2 SNEGSKA (reference sequence). V was clipped by 5 bases and J by 7 bases, with 11 bases between them. The chain's CDR3 is CSAVTGIEAFF. CDR3 in DNA: TGCAGTGCTGTCACAGGGATTGAAGCTTTCTTT.

The chain has TRBV5-6 and TRBJ2-5, with unresolved D. V dropped 2 bases and J dropped 5 bases, with 10 bases sitting between them. The CDR3 loop spans 13 amino acids. From germline, CDR1 is SGHDT and CDR2 YYEEEE. The CDR3 is CASSLQPPETQYF. For the CDR3, the DNA is TGTGCCAGCAGCTTACAGCCCCCGGAGACCCAGTACTTC.

This clonotype was picked up a small number of times. This sequence joins TRBV7-3 and TRBJ2-2; D gene uncertain. This CDR3 has 13 amino acids. In germline, CDR1 is SGHTA, CDR2 FQGTGA. V gave up 8 bases and J gave up 0 bases, with 7 bases separating them. CDR3 amino acids: CASGKSNTGELFF. CDR3 coding DNA: TGTGCCAGCGGGAAATCGAACACCGGGGAGCTGTTTTTT.